One sample yielded the 6 T cell receptor beta chains listed below, sequenced in a study of blood T cell repertoires in COVID-19. Produced via immunoSEQ multiplex PCR; TCRdb's table is partial and in-frame only. The sample has roughly 330,000 clones, roughly 86% seen once. The material sequenced was PBMCs or T cells enriched from blood (not recorded which). These TCRs come from a woman in her twenties or thirties who had recovered from COVID-19.

The chain carries TRBV28 and TRBJ1-1; tentatively, D is TRBD1 (6 bases). The V gene lost 5 bases and the J gene lost 6 bases, with 10 bases spanning the gap. CDR1 and CDR2 from the germline V gene are MDHEN and SYDVKM. This CDR3 is built from 12 residues. The CDR3 region is CASSRPGAEAFF. CDR3 in DNA: TGTGCCAGCAGTAGACCAGGGGCTGAAGCTTTCTTT.

V is TRBV30 and J is TRBJ1-4; D uncertain. CDR3 size: 14 residues. CDR1 is GTSNPN, CDR2 SVGIG, per germline (reference sequence). V gave up 2 bases and J gave up 5 bases, with 12 bases separating them. The CDR3 spells CAWSPGFQNEKLFF. Written as DNA, the CDR3 is TGTGCCTGGAGTCCCGGGTTCCAGAATGAAAAACTGTTTTTT.

Note on this clone: Since no conserved phenylalanine or tryptophan closes the CDR3, a read error is the likely cause. The DNA is omitted, as the CDR3 cannot be located on it reliably, and the CDR3 follows TCRdb's listing. This chain joins TRBV7-4 and TRBJ2-7; the listed D gene, TRBD1, was not tested against the DNA. The length of the CDR3 is 18 amino acids, counting both ends. Germline CDR1 is SGHVT and CDR2 is SQSDAQ. CDR3 region: CASSLQYRDRGNSAPNGI.

This clone has just one count. The rearrangement joins TRBV5-8 to TRBJ2-6, with a weak D call TRBD2 (7 bases). The V gene's germline CDR1 is SGHTS and CDR2 YDEGEE. Trimming pared 4 bases from V and 2 bases from J, leaving 13 bases between. CDR3 length: 16 residues. The CDR3 coding sequence is TGTGCCAGCAGCCGGTGGGGGGGGCCTGGGGCCAACGTCCTGACTTTC. Protein: CASSRWGGPGANVLTF.

The chain joins TRBV7-2 to TRBJ2-7; D is uncertain. V was trimmed by 3 bases and J by 2 bases, leaving 8 bases between them. The CDR3 loop spans 13 amino acids. The germline CDR1 and CDR2 sequences are SGHTA and FQGNSA. The CDR3 loop reads CASSLAVAYEQYF. The CDR3 DNA is TGTGCCAGCAGCTTGGCTGTTGCCTACGAGCAGTACTTC.

V usage is TRBV5-1 and J usage is TRBJ2-7; 15 nucleotides agree with TRBD2. There are 17 residues in the CDR3. CDR1 is SGHRS and CDR2 is YFSETQ in the germline V gene. V lost 5 bases, J lost 1 base, and 7 bases stayed unmatched. CDR3 protein: CASRKGLAGGPSYEQYF. The CDR3 region has the DNA TGCGCCAGCAGAAAGGGACTAGCGGGGGGCCCGTCCTACGAGCAGTACTTC.